Shown below are 32 T cell receptor beta chains from a single sample sequenced in a study of T cell responses to AZD1222 COVID-19 vaccine (dated by TCRdb to about 2021). The time point label, read with the paper, signifies: baseline before first vaccination. Read against the paper, the sample's treatment or condition label means: meningococcal conjugate vaccine given as trial control. The method behind the library was the immunoSEQ multiplex PCR assay. Entries here come from immuneACCESS through TCRdb and include only in-frame sequences with V and J called. Some clones fail to appear in such tables; in the studies checked, an unresolved V gene covers under half of the shortfall, and the cause of the remainder is unknown. For this sample there are around 150,000 clones; about 90% appear just once. The ten largest clones add up to 4.4% of the sample. The sequenced sample was peripheral blood, obtained on day 0 of MenACWY control vaccination. The source is an adult in good health.

The CDR3 nucleotides are TGTGCCAGCAGCTTCTACAGGGGGCTAAGGATCGAGCAGTACTTC. Translated, it gives CASSFYRGLRIEQYF. V usage is TRBV7-8 and J usage is TRBJ2-7; 9 nucleotides agree with TRBD1. After removal of 3 bases from V and 6 bases from J, the junction contained 9 bases not matched to a gene. The CDR3 covers 15 residues. Germline CDR1 is SGHVS and CDR2 is FQNEAQ.

The chain combines TRBV10-3 with TRBJ1-5; 7 nucleotides agree with TRBD1. The junction had 5 bases not matched to a gene; V was cut back by 3 bases and J by 6 bases. The CDR3 length is 14 residues. Looked up from germline, CDR1 is ENHRY and CDR2 is SYGVKD. In DNA, the CDR3 is TGTGCCATCAGTGACGCAGGGGGTGGTCAGCCCCAGCATTTT. Protein: CAISDAGGGQPQHF.

CDR3 DNA: TGTGCCAGCAGCGCCATTCCGGGGATGGTGGTTTCACCCCTCCACTTT. It specifies CASSAIPGMVVSPLHF. V gene TRBV7-2 combines with J gene TRBJ1-6; D gene ambiguous. This CDR3 comprises 16 residues. Trimming pared 5 bases from V and 9 bases from J, leaving 20 bases between. Germline assignment: CDR1 SGHTA and CDR2 FQGNSA. The full variable domain, with the rest looked up from reference TRBV7-2 and TRBJ1-6, is GAGVSQSPSNKVTEKGKDVELRCDPISGHTALYWYRQSLGQGLEFLIYFQGNSAPDKSGLPSDRFSAERTGGSVSTLTIQRTQQEDSAVYLCASSAIPGMVVSPLHFGNGTRLTVT.

This clone was recorded once. The rearrangement links TRBV20-1 to TRBJ1-4; D not resolved. The V end was cut by 3 bases, the J end by 3 bases, with 8 bases between. The CDR3 consists of 13 residues. Germline V CDR1 and CDR2: DFQATT, SNEGSKA (reference sequence). CDR3 loop: CSASAGSNEKLFF. The CDR3 DNA reads as TGCAGTGCTAGTGCGGGGTCTAATGAAAAACTGTTTTTT.

This clone was recorded only once. The gene calls are TRBV2 and TRBJ2-1, with 8 bases aligning to TRBD2. Germline-derived CDR1 and CDR2 are SNHLY and FYNNEI. Unmatched junction bases numbered 9, after V lost 0 bases and J lost 8 bases. This CDR3 is built from 16 residues. CDR3 amino acids: CASSEAKLAVGDEQFF. Here the CDR3 DNA reads TGTGCCAGCAGTGAAGCGAAACTAGCGGTTGGTGATGAGCAGTTCTTC. The whole variable domain, remainder taken from reference TRBV2 and TRBJ2-1, is EPEVTQTPSHQVTQMGQEVILRCVPISNHLYFYWYRQILGQKVEFLVSFYNNEISEKSEIFDDQFSVERPDGSNFTLKIRSTKLEDSAMYFCASSEAKLAVGDEQFFGPGTRLTVL.

The V gene is TRBV30, the J gene TRBJ2-2; D may be TRBD1 or TRBD2 (5 bases each). The CDR3 extends over 12 amino acids. CDR1 is GTSNPN, CDR2 SVGIG, per germline (reference sequence). Trimming stripped 7 bases from V and 10 bases from J, with 16 bases between. This CDR3 reads CASGRSAEELFF. Written as DNA, the CDR3 is TGTGCCTCGGGACGATCGGCCGAGGAGCTGTTTTTT.

J is TRBJ2-6 and V is TRBV24-1; D gene uncertain. Germline CDR1 is KGHDR and CDR2 is SFDVKD. Trimming stripped 6 bases from V and 0 bases from J, with 17 bases between. The CDR3 is made up of 18 amino acids. The CDR3 DNA follows: TGTGCCACCAGTACCCCAAGGATGGGAAGCTCTGGGGCCAACGTCCTGACTTTC. This codes for CATSTPRMGSSGANVLTF.

This clone was counted between two and nine times. The J gene is TRBJ2-6, the V gene TRBV19, with D unclear. CDR1 is LNHDA and CDR2 is SQIVND in the germline V gene (reference sequence). Trimming removed 6 bases from V and 4 bases from J, with 13 bases in between. This CDR3 spans 15 amino acids. CDR3 residues: CASSFTSGGANVLTF. The CDR3 DNA follows: TGTGCCAGTAGCTTTACCTCTGGGGGGGCCAACGTCCTGACTTTC.

On this clone: In the same sample, other DNA sequences code for this CDR3. CDR3 protein: CASSLREQYF. In DNA form, the CDR3 reads TGTGCCAGCAGTTTACGCGAGCAGTACTTC. The chain uses TRBV28 and TRBJ2-7; unclear D gene. This CDR3 spans 10 amino acids. Germline CDR1 reads MDHEN; CDR2 reads SYDVKM. Trimming shortened V by 2 bases and J by 6 bases, and 2 bases separated the two germline ends.

This chain uses TRBV4-3 with TRBJ2-4; 8 nucleotides align to TRBD1. This CDR3 contains 17 residues. V lost 1 base and J lost 9; bases outside the gene matches: 14. Per the germline V gene, CDR1 is LGHNA and CDR2 is YSLEER. This chain's CDR3 is CASSQGAGRGPTPIQYF. Here the CDR3 DNA reads TGCGCCAGCAGCCAAGGGGCTGGCAGGGGGCCTACCCCCATTCAGTACTTC.

The chain employs TRBV18 and TRBJ1-1; D is possibly TRBD1 (5 bases). The V and J ends lost 6 bases and 3 bases respectively, with 8 bases between them. CDR3 length: 12 residues. Per the germline V gene, CDR1 is KGHSH and CDR2 is LQKENI. CDR3 DNA: TGTGCCAGCTCGTGGGGCGACACTGAAGCTTTCTTT. Amino acid sequence: CASSWGDTEAFF.

This clone was seen a handful of times. The rearrangement links TRBV7-9 to TRBJ2-1; the match to TRBD2 covers 11 bases. J was trimmed by 10 bases and V by 5 bases; bases with no gene match: 10. This CDR3 comprises 15 residues. In germline, CDR1 is SEHNR, CDR2 FQNEAQ (reference sequence). The CDR3 nucleotides read TGTGCCAGCAGCGAGACCTTAGCGGGAGGGGAAGAGCAGTTCTTC. It translates to CASSETLAGGEEQFF.

Here the CDR3 DNA reads TGTGCCAGCAGCGTAGGGGACAGCATACTGTTTTTT. This translates into CASSVGDSILFF. The chain couples TRBV9 to TRBJ1-4, with 7 nucleotides matching TRBD1. CDR1 and CDR2 (germline): SGDLS, YYNGEE. The trim removed 0 bases at V and 13 bases at J, leaving 3 bases unmatched. The CDR3 extends over 12 amino acids.

V and J are TRBV2 and TRBJ1-2; D perhaps matches TRBD1 (6 bases). The CDR3 covers 13 residues. The V gene's germline CDR1 is SNHLY and CDR2 FYNNEI. Trimming took 4 bases from V and 7 from J, leaving 13 bases between them. The CDR3 region has the DNA TGTGCCAGCAGTGCCAGGGGTCCTCGTGGCTACACCTTC. This gives the protein CASSARGPRGYTF.

The table lists this clone with a count of one. The CDR3 DNA is TGCAGCGTTGAAGATCTCCAGGGGGGCGTCTCCTACAATGAGCAGTTCTTC. Translating it yields CSVEDLQGGVSYNEQFF. V usage is TRBV29-1 and J usage is TRBJ2-1; D may be TRBD1 (7 bases). V shed 0 bases and J shed 0 bases, with 15 bases lying between them. Germline assignment: CDR1 SQVTM and CDR2 ANQGSEA. This CDR3 spans 17 amino acids.

The chain combines TRBV7-3 with TRBJ1-1; 7 bases are a match to TRBD1. The germline CDR1 and CDR2 sequences are SGHTA and FQGTGA. The CDR3 runs 18 residues. The trim removed 2 bases at V and 0 bases at J, leaving 12 bases unmatched. The chain's CDR3 is CASSLVRDSNYMNTEAFF. For the CDR3, the DNA is TGTGCCAGCAGCTTAGTCCGGGACAGTAACTACATGAACACTGAAGCTTTCTTT.

V is TRBV28 and J is TRBJ1-1; D gene ambiguous. Germline V gives CDR1 MDHEN, CDR2 SYDVKM. This CDR3 region has 12 residues. The V end lost 1 base, the J end lost 2 bases, and 2 bases lay between the germline ends. CDR3 protein: CASSLSNTEAFF. As DNA, the CDR3 is TGTGCCAGCAGTTTATCTAACACTGAAGCTTTCTTT.

The genes are TRBV5-1 and TRBJ1-2; 7 nucleotides line up with TRBD1. The germline gives CDR1 SGHRS, CDR2 YFSETQ. The CDR3 sequence is 15 residues long. Germline trimming cut 3 bases from V and 2 bases from J; bases unmatched to any gene: 7. The CDR3 nucleotides read TGCGCCAGCAGCTATAGCCGGACAGGCAACTATGGCTACACCTTC. It translates to CASSYSRTGNYGYTF.

V and J are TRBV19 and TRBJ1-5, with D hard to call. The germline V gene has CDR1 LNHDA and CDR2 SQIVND (reference sequence). V was cut by 8 bases and J by 1 base, with 9 bases left in between. This CDR3 has 13 amino acids. The CDR3 spells CASRRRSNQPQHF. CDR3 DNA: TGTGCCAGTCGAAGAAGGAGCAATCAGCCCCAGCATTTT.

The J gene is TRBJ2-6, the V gene TRBV10-1; D is perhaps TRBD1 or TRBD2 (5 bases each). This CDR3 has 16 amino acids. Deletions cut 9 bases from V and 3 bases from J, with 18 bases between. CDR1 is WNHNN and CDR2 is SYGVQD in the germline V gene (reference sequence). CDR3 bases: TGCGCCAGGAGCGGAGACAGACGAGGTGGGGCCAACGTCCTGACTTTC. It is translated as CARSGDRRGGANVLTF.

J is TRBJ1-1 and V is TRBV7-3; D may be TRBD1 (5 bases). CDR3 length: 14 amino acids. Trimming took off 3 bases at V and 2 bases at J, with 10 bases between the two ends. Germline-derived CDR1 and CDR2 are SGHTA and FQGTGA. CDR3 loop: CASSLERGNTEAFF. CDR3 DNA: TGTGCCAGCAGCTTGGAGAGGGGAAACACTGAAGCTTTCTTT.

The chain couples TRBV19 to TRBJ1-3; TRBD1 is a possible D gene (5 bases). Trimming removed 1 base from V and 4 bases from J, with 11 bases in between. The CDR3 sequence is 15 residues long. Germline V gene data show CDR1 as LNHDA and CDR2 as SQIVND (reference sequence). Here the CDR3 reads CASSIGSGTGNTIYF. DNA for the CDR3: TGTGCCAGTAGTATAGGCTCAGGGACGGGAAACACCATATATTTT.

Notes on this clone: An end of the junction differs from the germline gene, which may be a read error. The chain has TRBV15 and TRBJ2-7, with 8 bases lining up with TRBD2. The CDR3 is 15 amino acids. Germline lookup yields CDR1 LNHNV and CDR2 YYDKDF (reference sequence). For the CDR3, the DNA is TGTGCCACCAGCCGAGACAGCGGGAGATCCTACGAGCAGTACTTC. Its translation: CATSRDSGRSYEQYF.

This sequence joins TRBV6-1 and TRBJ2-7, with TRBD2 matching over 11 bases. With 1 base clipped from V and 0 bases from J, the junction kept 5 bases outside the gene matches. This CDR3 has 17 amino acids. CDR1 is MNHNS and CDR2 is SASEGT in the germline V gene. For the CDR3, the DNA is TGTGCCAGCAGTGAAGGGGGACTAGCGGTAAGCTCCTACGAGCAGTACTTC. Its protein is CASSEGGLAVSSYEQYF.

The V call is TRBV18, the J call TRBJ2-3; the match to TRBD2 covers 15 bases. Germline V lookup: CDR1 KGHSH, CDR2 LQKENI. This CDR3 spans 18 amino acids. After removal of 3 bases from V and 5 bases from J, the junction contained 9 bases not matched to a gene. The chain's CDR3 is CASSPLPGTSGRKDTQYF. CDR3 DNA: TGTGCCAGCTCACCCCTCCCCGGGACTAGCGGGAGGAAAGATACGCAGTATTTT.

The chain couples TRBV5-1 to TRBJ1-1; no reliable D call. V lost 0 bases and J lost 7, with 13 bases in between. The CDR3 length is 14 residues. Looked up from germline, CDR1 is SGHRS and CDR2 is YFSETQ. The CDR3, as DNA: TGCGCCAGCAGCTTGGCCATGGCGGGAAGTGAAGCTTTCTTT. Translating gives CASSLAMAGSEAFF.

The chain couples TRBV7-2 to TRBJ2-3, with TRBD2 matching 11 bases. The CDR3 sequence is 18 residues long. Germline CDR1 reads SGHTA; CDR2 reads FQGNSA. V was clipped by 5 bases and J by 5 bases; unmatched bases: 15. In DNA form, the CDR3 reads TGTGCCAGCAGCCCCACCGTAGCGGGAGGGCGAGTTAAAGATACGCAGTATTTT. It is translated as CASSPTVAGGRVKDTQYF.

This chain joins TRBV10-1 and TRBJ2-7, with D maybe TRBD1 (5 bases). Germline V gene sequence: CDR1 WNHNN, CDR2 SYGVQD (reference sequence). The CDR3 spans 12 residues. V dropped 4 bases and J dropped 7 bases, with 11 bases sitting between them. In DNA, the CDR3 is TGCGCCAGCAGTGGCGACAGCGAAGAGCAGTACTTC. Protein product: CASSGDSEEQYF.

V and J are TRBV19 and TRBJ1-2, with D hard to call. V was pared by 0 bases and J by 0 bases, with 11 bases between. Germline lookup yields CDR1 LNHDA and CDR2 SQIVND (reference sequence). CDR3 length equals 16 residues. CDR3 in amino acids: CASSIDWAVPNYGYTF. As DNA, the CDR3 is TGTGCCAGTAGTATAGATTGGGCGGTACCTAACTATGGCTACACCTTC.

The chain employs TRBV30 and TRBJ1-1, with D tentatively TRBD1 (5 bases). The CDR3 length is 11 residues. Per the germline V gene, CDR1 is GTSNPN and CDR2 is SVGIG (reference sequence). V was cut by 4 bases and J by 11 bases, with 14 bases left in between. The DNA for the CDR3 is TGTGCCTGGACCCGGGGGGACGGCGCTTTCTTT. Translating it yields CAWTRGDGAFF.

The V gene is TRBV7-2, the J gene TRBJ1-4; 9 positions match TRBD1. The germline gives CDR1 SGHTA, CDR2 FQGNSA. V lost 5 bases, J lost 8 bases, and 9 bases stayed unmatched. The CDR3 spans 15 residues. The CDR3 bases are TGTGCCAGCAGCCCGATCCGGGACAGGGTGGAAAAACTGTTTTTT. Protein product: CASSPIRDRVEKLFF.

The gene calls are TRBV4-1 and TRBJ2-7; the match to TRBD2 covers 8 bases. The CDR3 is 16 residues long. The trim removed 0 bases at V and 4 bases at J, leaving 8 bases unmatched. Germline CDR1 MGHRA, CDR2 YSYEKL. CDR3 sequence: CASSQDQSSGLYEQYF. The CDR3 region has the DNA TGCGCCAGCAGCCAAGATCAATCTAGCGGGTTATACGAGCAGTACTTC.